The sequence of this TCR beta chain was determined in a study of blood T cells in healthy people across ages. Alongside a J-beta primer mix, a sample-barcoded 5' primer served in a second PCR lasting about 7 to 12 cycles. TCRdb processed the 5' RACE reads anew with MiXCR; each CDR3 protein has one entry. Counted here are some 890,000 distinct CDR3 sequences, about 28% occurring once; the ten biggest clones make up approximately 10%. Trimming pared 3 bases from V and 5 bases from J, leaving 16 bases between. Germline-derived CDR1 and CDR2 are MNHEY and SMNVEV (reference sequence). There are 15 residues in the CDR3. The same data also contributed to another study, on T cells of mothers and their children. Per that paper: Samples came from a few healthy Caucasian mothers and their six children. Barcodes and 2-4 random nucleotides were added by M1S in the second PCR. Each child contributed roughly 3 million TCR beta CDR3 reads, while each mother contributed over 9.5 million. Nobody spotted any persistent microchimeric T cell clones.

The rearrangement joins TRBV27 to TRBJ2-5; D remains unclear. The sequenced sample consisted of blood. The sequence came from a woman aged 40 to 50 in good health. CDR3 sequence: CASSLSASGWETQYF. As DNA, the CDR3 is TGTGCCAGCAGTTTGAGTGCTAGTGGGTGGGAGACCCAGTACTTC.